This TCR beta chain derives from a study of T cell responses to AZD1222 COVID-19 vaccine. The study's findings and limits: Most donors were white British, females outnumbered males, and clonal diversity was possibly underestimated.

Doses given second, at about 4 or about 12 weeks, were pooled. Concerning this clone itself: Its target is unknown.

The table came from immunoSEQ multiplex PCR; TCRdb's copy has only in-frame clones and leaves some out. This table has about 140,000 clones, 90% to 95% appearing once. Germline V gene data show CDR1 as SEHNR and CDR2 as FQNEAQ (reference sequence). The CDR3 loop spans 15 amino acids. V was shortened by 5 bases and J by 5 bases, with 16 bases between the two germline ends. The clonotype originates from an adult who received the AZD1222 COVID-19 vaccine. This specimen consisted of peripheral blood, obtained 28 days after the second AZD1222 dose. The chain carries TRBV7-9 and TRBJ1-5, with D possibly TRBD1 on 6 matching bases. CDR3 in amino acids: CASSLSGPGDQPQHF. The CDR3, as DNA: TGTGCCAGCAGCCTTTCCGGGCCAGGGGATCAGCCCCAGCATTTT.